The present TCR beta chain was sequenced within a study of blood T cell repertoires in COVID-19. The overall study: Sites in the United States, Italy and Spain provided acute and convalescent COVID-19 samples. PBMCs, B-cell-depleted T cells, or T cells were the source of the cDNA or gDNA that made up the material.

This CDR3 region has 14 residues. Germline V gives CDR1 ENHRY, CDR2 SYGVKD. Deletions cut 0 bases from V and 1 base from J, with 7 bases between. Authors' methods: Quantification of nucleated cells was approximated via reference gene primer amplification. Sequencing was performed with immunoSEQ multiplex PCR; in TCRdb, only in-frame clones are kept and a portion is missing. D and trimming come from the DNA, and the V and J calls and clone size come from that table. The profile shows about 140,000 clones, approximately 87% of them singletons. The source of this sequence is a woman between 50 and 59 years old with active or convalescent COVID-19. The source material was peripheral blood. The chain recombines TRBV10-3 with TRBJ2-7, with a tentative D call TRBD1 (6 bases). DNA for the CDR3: TGTGCCATCAGTGAGTCAAGGGGGTCCTACGAGCAGTACTTC. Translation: CAISESRGSYEQYF.